The TCR beta chain under discussion was sequenced for a study of post-analysis software for immune sequencing data. Unique molecular identifiers were present in the TCR beta cDNA libraries. TCRdb ran MiXCR on the PCR reads and lists one entry per CDR3 protein. The table shows hundreds of thousands of distinct CDR3 sequences, with 25% to 30% occurring only once. Study-level results: A few TRBV segments appeared more often in patients than in controls, and TRBV5-6, TRBV5-1 and TRBV20-1 were among these. In multiple sclerosis, normalized Chao1 diversity was significantly below that of controls.

The CDR3 has 16 amino acids. The germline gives CDR1 SQVTM, CDR2 ANQGSEA. A remark on this clonotype: What it binds is unknown. The junction does not match germline at one end; this may be a read error.

The chain couples TRBV29-1 to TRBJ1-2, with D possibly matching TRBD1 (5 bases). The sequence was obtained from a girl aged 10 to 17 with multiple sclerosis. The sample comprised blood. In DNA, the CDR3 is TGCAGCGTTACTGGGAGGAGTAGGGGAGCTAACTATGGCTGCACCTTC. It specifies CSVTGRSRGANYGCTF.